This T cell receptor beta chain was retrieved from a study of cytomegalovirus exposure and HLA in healthy donors. The primer mix had 60 Vbeta and 13 Jbeta primers. The repertoire was sequenced with immunoSEQ multiplex PCR; TCRdb's copy has only in-frame clones and lacks some. The profile covers some 100,000 clones, with around 77% appearing a single time and 15% to 20% taken by the ten largest. Trimming shortened V by 3 bases and J by 6 bases, and 12 bases separated the two germline ends. CDR1 and CDR2 from the germline V gene are SGHTA and FQGNSA. The CDR3 runs 14 residues. Material for sequencing was PBMCs. The chain combines TRBV7-2 with TRBJ2-4, with D possibly matching TRBD2 (5 bases). The TCR was taken from a man aged 50-60 years in good health and CMV-seropositive. The CDR3 DNA follows: TGTGCCAGCAGCTTCTATACGGGGTTAAACATTCAGTACTTC. Translation: CASSFYTGLNIQYF.